This TCR beta chain is from a study of OX40 agonist ivuxolimab in advanced cancers. As for the study more broadly: Ivuxolimab, which targeted the costimulatory receptor OX40 (CD134), was an agonistic, fully human IgG2 monoclonal antibody. Intravenous ivuxolimab was administered to patients every 2 weeks at six dose levels: 0.01, 0.1, 0.3, 1.5, 3 and 10 mg/kg. Among the 50 to 55 dose-escalation patients, approximately 20 had hepatocellular carcinoma, roughly 15 melanoma, 9 renal cell carcinoma and 9 head and neck cancer. In the dose-escalation cohort, 75% to 90% of patients were male, and the mean age was roughly 56 years with a range of roughly 23 to 79. Prior anti-PD-1, anti-PD-L1 or anti-CTLA-4 therapy was permitted, and checkpoint inhibitors had been received by roughly 42% of dose-escalation patients. Partial responses were achieved by three dose-escalation patients, of whom one had hepatocellular carcinoma and two had cutaneous melanoma. The purpose of peripheral TCRbeta sequencing was to test whether ivuxolimab changed TCR sequence diversity and led to clonal T-cell expansion. The monotherapy dose-escalation portion (N ≈ 57 patients) of the phase I ivuxolimab trial is reported in the paper. General conclusions and limits of the study: Low levels of normalized T-cell clonal expansion were also seen in some patients who did not respond. Clonal expansion of both CD4+ and CD8+ blood T cells was observed from baseline to week 6 at doses 0.1 to 3.0 mg/kg. The antigen specificity of the clonally expanded peripheral T cells was not determined. After ivuxolimab, more expanded clones were found on average in CD8+ T cells than in CD4+ T cells. In the 0.1-3.0 mg/kg groups, partial responders had among the lowest normalized peripheral clonal expansion, particularly in CD8+ T cells.

The CDR3 numbers 16 residues from cysteine through phenylalanine. Only the CDR3 DNA is retained, 48 bases long and in frame from the first base. Trimming takes 4 bases from V and 2 bases from J, and the germline ends sit 18 bases apart. Sequences MNHEY (CDR1) and SMNVEV (CDR2) are obtained from the germline V gene (reference sequence). Patients with autoimmune disease history or receiving systemic immunosuppression were excluded from the trial. Peripheral blood for TCR sequencing was collected from all dose cohorts at baseline, on cycle 4 day 1, and on cycle 7 day 1. Samples were obtained from an open-label, multicenter, first-in-human phase I dose-escalation trial of ivuxolimab. Adults with locally advanced or metastatic melanoma, renal cell carcinoma, hepatocellular carcinoma or head and neck squamous cell carcinoma were enrolled in the trial. CD4+ and CD8+ T cells were sorted separately from peripheral blood before TCR sequencing.

Genomic DNA was isolated from the sorted cells so that the TCRbeta CDR3 region could be sequenced. TCRbeta CDR3 regions were sequenced using the immunoSEQ Assay. Held by TCRdb, this immuneACCESS table contains in-frame sequences only and omits some clones. Under half of the omission traces to an unresolved V gene where checked; the cause of the rest is unknown. The sample table shows approximately 100,000 clones, and roughly 88% are seen once. The ten largest clones add up to about 3.8% of the sample. About this clone itself: The antigen it recognizes is unknown. Qualities for individual bases were not recorded, and no much larger clone is one base off.

The sequence is built from TRBV27 and TRBJ2-7; a tentative D call is TRBD1 (5 bases match). This sequence was found in an adult with an advanced solid tumor such as melanoma, head and neck, liver or kidney cancer. The source was CD4+ or CD8+ T cells sorted from blood, collected in a trial of the OX40 agonist ivuxolimab. The CDR3 region has the sequence CASSSSQGFGAYEQYF. The bases read TGTGCCAGCAGTTCAAGTCAGGGTTTCGGAGCCTACGAGCAGTACTTC.